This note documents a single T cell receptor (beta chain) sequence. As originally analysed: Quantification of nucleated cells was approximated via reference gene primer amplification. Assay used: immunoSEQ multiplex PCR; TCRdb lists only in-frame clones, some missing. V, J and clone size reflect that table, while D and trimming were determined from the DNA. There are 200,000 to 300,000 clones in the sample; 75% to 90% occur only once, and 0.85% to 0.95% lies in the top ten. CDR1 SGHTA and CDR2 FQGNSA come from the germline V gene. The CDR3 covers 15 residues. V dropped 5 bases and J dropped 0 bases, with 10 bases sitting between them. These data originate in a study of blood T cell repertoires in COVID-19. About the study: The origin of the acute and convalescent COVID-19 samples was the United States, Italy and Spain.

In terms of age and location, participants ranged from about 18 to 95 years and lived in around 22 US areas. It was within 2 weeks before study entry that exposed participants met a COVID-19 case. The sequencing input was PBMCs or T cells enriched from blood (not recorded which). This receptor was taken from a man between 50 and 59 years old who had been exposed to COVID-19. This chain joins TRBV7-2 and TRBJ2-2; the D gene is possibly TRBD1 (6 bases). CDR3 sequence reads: CASSRQGSNTGELFF. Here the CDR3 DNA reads TGTGCCAGCAGCCGCCAGGGGTCGAACACCGGGGAGCTGTTTTTT.